This TCR beta chain appears in the sequencing data of a study of early T cells in non-severe SARS-CoV-2 infection. Study outcomes and limitations: Anti-spike CD8 responses were favored by VDJdb matching, which missed private and CD4 specificities.

This clonotype has at least ten counts. No antigen is known for it. CDR1 and CDR2 from the germline V gene are SGDLS and YYNGEE. CDR3 length equals 16 residues. Between the trimmed V and J ends, which lost 3 bases and 2 bases, there was a span of 15 bases. Individual cDNA molecules were tagged with unique molecular identifiers, the study reported. TCRdb reprocessed the 5' RACE reads via MiXCR and lists one record per CDR3 protein. This table has fewer than 45,000 distinct CDR3 sequences, around 6% appearing once. The sequencing sample was made of whole blood. The origin of this receptor is an adult who was a healthcare worker with PCR-confirmed SARS-CoV-2 infection or an uninfected control (not recorded which). The chain employs TRBV9 and TRBJ1-3; D call uncertain. CDR3 sequence reads: CASSATHGVPGNTIYF. In nucleotides, the CDR3 is TGTGCCAGCAGCGCTACGCACGGGGTGCCTGGAAACACCATATATTTT.